This T cell receptor beta chain was sequenced in a study of cytomegalovirus exposure and HLA in healthy donors. This clone was seen a few times. CDR3 length: 13 amino acids. Germline V gene lookup returns CDR1 ENHRY and CDR2 SYGVKD. Trimming removed 6 bases from V and 8 bases from J, with 13 bases in between. The PCR had 60 Vbeta and 13 Jbeta primers. Clones were read by immunoSEQ multiplex PCR, and TCRdb kept only the in-frame ones, dropping some. The table shows under 150,000 clones, with approximately 70% occurring only once. The TCR comes from a woman aged 40 to 55 in good health and CMV-seronegative. Material for sequencing was PBMCs. The chain links TRBV10-3 to TRBJ1-4, with D perhaps matching TRBD1 (5 bases). Here the CDR3 reads CAISRGDREKLFF. The CDR3, as DNA: TGTGCCATCAGCCGCGGGGACCGGGAAAAACTGTTTTTT.